This T cell receptor (beta chain) was sequenced in a study of T cell responses to AZD1222 COVID-19 vaccine. General study findings and limits: Females made up more of the donors, who were largely white British, and clonal diversity may have come out too low.

As for this clone: What it recognizes is unknown.

Germline values: CDR1 SGDLS, CDR2 YYNGEE. The length of the CDR3 is 19 residues. V shed 3 bases and J 4 bases; nucleotides not matched to a gene: 16. The assay was immunoSEQ multiplex PCR, and TCRdb's table has in-frame clones only and misses some. This table holds around 100,000 clones, 90% to 95% found once. Sequences were derived from peripheral blood, sampled on day 0 of AZD1222 vaccination. The TCR sequence derives from an adult in good health. The chain uses TRBV9 and TRBJ1-2; 12 nucleotides agree with TRBD1. In DNA, the CDR3 is TGTGCCAGCAGCGAGAGTAATACACGGGACAGGGGGCCGAGCTATGGCTACACCTTC. Translating it yields CASSESNTRDRGPSYGYTF.